The 25 T cell receptor beta chains given below trace back to one sample, sequenced in a study of PD-1 blockade in classical Hodgkin lymphoma. Measured with immunoSEQ multiplex PCR; TCRdb has only the in-frame clones, and not every one. The table shows roughly 62,000 clones, with 70% to 90% occurring only once. Autologous stem cell transplantation was followed by relapse in every patient, and brentuximab vedotin exposure varied. Sequences were derived from peripheral blood mononuclear cells (PBMCs), sampled at baseline. These receptors were obtained from a human donor with classical Hodgkin lymphoma.

As for this clone: Other DNA sequences in this sample translate to the same CDR3. The CDR3, as DNA: TGTGCCAGTTCCCCTCATAACTATGGCTACACCTTC. Protein sequence: CASSPHNYGYTF. The V call is TRBV19, the J call TRBJ1-2; D not resolved. This CDR3 spans 12 amino acids. Germline CDR1 reads LNHDA; CDR2 reads SQIVND (reference sequence). V was shortened by 8 bases and J by 1 base, with 8 bases between the two germline ends.

The rearrangement uses TRBV5-5 and TRBJ1-4; 7 nucleotides match TRBD1. The CDR3 totals 15 residues. The germline V gene has CDR1 SGHKS and CDR2 YYEKEE (reference sequence). V lost 0 bases and J lost 8; bases outside the gene matches: 7. The CDR3 reads CASSLGQGVGEKLFF. The CDR3 DNA follows: TGTGCCAGCAGCTTGGGACAGGGAGTGGGAGAAAAACTGTTTTTT.

V and J are TRBV18 and TRBJ1-5, with TRBD1 matching 7 bases. The CDR3 has 16 amino acids. The V and J ends lost 2 bases and 7 bases, in that order; junction bases with no gene match: 11. CDR1 and CDR2 from the germline V gene are KGHSH and LQKENI. CDR3 region: CASSPGAGGSGQPQHF. The DNA of the CDR3 is TGTGCCAGCTCACCAGGGGCAGGGGGATCAGGACAGCCCCAGCATTTT.

The chain joins TRBV29-1 to TRBJ2-2; D is uncertain. Germline CDR1 reads SQVTM; CDR2 reads ANQGSEA. V was trimmed by 8 bases and J by 7 bases, leaving 17 bases between them. The CDR3 has 13 amino acids. CDR3 nucleotide sequence: TGCAGCCCAAGTGACGGTTCGGGCGGGGAGCTGTTTTTT. Amino acid sequence: CSPSDGSGGELFF.

This clone was seen a single time. The V gene is TRBV16, the J gene TRBJ2-1; D is ambiguous. CDR3 length: 14 residues. The V gene's germline CDR1 is KGHSY and CDR2 FQNENV. V lost 0 bases and J lost 7, with 10 bases in between. The CDR3 protein is CASSQSGVGNEQFF. The CDR3 DNA reads TGTGCCAGCAGCCAATCGGGTGTAGGGAATGAGCAGTTCTTC.

The chain has TRBV5-1 and TRBJ2-7, with a tentative D call TRBD2 (6 bases). The V end lost 6 bases, the J end lost 5 bases, and 18 bases lay between the germline ends. Per the germline V gene, CDR1 is SGHRS and CDR2 is YFSETQ. This CDR3 has 14 residues. This CDR3 reads CASTGRGRLDEQYF. The CDR3 region has the DNA TGCGCCAGCACGGGGCGGGGCCGTTTAGACGAGCAGTACTTC.

V is TRBV11-3 and J is TRBJ2-2; D gene ambiguous. Trimming removed 4 bases from V and 6 bases from J, with 6 bases in between. The CDR3 length is 12 residues. Germline V CDR1 and CDR2: SGHNT, YENEEA. This CDR3 is CASSSIAGELFF. The DNA for the CDR3 is TGTGCCAGCAGCTCCATTGCCGGGGAGCTGTTTTTT.

This sequence joins TRBV13 and TRBJ1-4, with 11 bases identical to TRBD1. CDR1 and CDR2 from the germline V gene are PRHDT and FYEKMQ (reference sequence). J gave up 12 bases and V 5 bases, and 11 bases lay outside the gene matches. This CDR3 comprises 15 residues. The CDR3 coding sequence is TGTGCCAGCAGCAGAGGGGACAGGGGGAGGGTGGAACTGTTTTTT. The encoded protein is CASSRGDRGRVELFF.

Only one count was recorded for this clone. The gene calls are TRBV2 and TRBJ2-2, with 14 positions matching TRBD2. V lost 7 bases, J lost 1 base, and 2 bases stayed unmatched. The V gene's germline CDR1 is SNHLY and CDR2 FYNNEI. This CDR3 contains 16 residues. The CDR3 protein is CASTGTSGGNTGELFF. CDR3 nucleotides: TGTGCCAGCACCGGGACTAGCGGGGGGAACACCGGGGAGCTGTTTTTT.

The chain links TRBV6-1 to TRBJ2-2; D is possibly TRBD1 (6 bases). This CDR3 is 15 amino acids long. V dropped 6 bases and J dropped 3 bases, with 14 bases sitting between them. Germline lookup yields CDR1 MNHNS and CDR2 SASEGT. The CDR3 DNA follows: TGTGCCAGCAGCTGGGGGCCGGACGACACCGGGGAGCTGTTTTTT. Its translation is CASSWGPDDTGELFF.

This rearrangement joins TRBV30 to TRBJ2-6; D is uncertain. The CDR3 has 15 residues. The germline V gene encodes CDR1 GTSNPN and CDR2 SVGIG (reference sequence). Trimming took 1 base from V and 4 from J, leaving 11 bases between them. The CDR3 coding sequence is TGTGCCTGGAGTGGACTCGGTTGGGGGGCCAACGTCCTGACTTTC. Translating it yields CAWSGLGWGANVLTF.

The chain is built from TRBV7-7 and TRBJ2-1; D call uncertain. Trimming removed 5 bases from V and 10 bases from J, with 15 bases in between. Germline CDR1 and CDR2: SSHAT and FNYEAQ (reference sequence). This CDR3 has 13 amino acids. This chain's CDR3 is CASSRNGRREQFF. CDR3 DNA sequence: TGTGCCAGCAGCCGCAACGGGCGTAGGGAGCAGTTCTTC.

The chain uses TRBV15 and TRBJ2-1, with 15 bases that match TRBD2. Losses at the gene ends were 6 bases for V and 9 bases for J; bases not matched to a gene: 6. CDR3 length: 15 residues. Germline lookup yields CDR1 LNHNV and CDR2 YYDKDF (reference sequence). CDR3 nucleotides: TGTGCCACCAGATTGGGACTAGCGGGGGGTGGTGAGCAGTTCTTC. This translates into CATRLGLAGGGEQFF.

The chain joins TRBV12-5 to TRBJ2-2, with 14 bases aligning to TRBD2. The CDR3 covers 17 residues. Germline CDR1 and CDR2: LGHNT and FRNRAP. The J segment lost 0 bases and the V segment lost 6 bases, leaving 3 bases of the junction unmatched. The CDR3 reads CASGPGLAGANTGELFF. As DNA, the CDR3 is TGTGCTAGTGGCCCGGGACTAGCGGGGGCGAACACCGGGGAGCTGTTTTTT.

The J gene is TRBJ2-1, the V gene TRBV6-5, with D tentatively TRBD1 or TRBD2 (6 bases each). CDR3 length: 15 amino acids. CDR1 is MNHEY and CDR2 is SVGAGI in the germline V gene. Trimming shortened V by 0 bases and J by 6 bases, and 12 bases separated the two germline ends. The CDR3 loop is CASSYSMGGRNEQFF. CDR3 bases: TGTGCCAGCAGTTACTCTATGGGGGGCCGCAATGAGCAGTTCTTC.

V and J are TRBV19 and TRBJ1-1; 12 bases agree with TRBD1. CDR1 is LNHDA, CDR2 SQIVND, per germline (reference sequence). The trim removed 7 bases at V and 6 bases at J, leaving 9 bases unmatched. This CDR3 comprises 15 residues. CDR3 DNA: TGTGCCAGTAAGGGACCGGGACAGGGGGCCCCTGAAGCTTTCTTT. Translating gives CASKGPGQGAPEAFF.

This chain connects TRBV28 to TRBJ1-2, with D perhaps matching TRBD1 (6 bases). The CDR3 consists of 14 residues. Germline CDR1 MDHEN, CDR2 SYDVKM. The V end was cut by 4 bases, the J end by 4 bases, with 13 bases between. The CDR3 DNA follows: TGTGCCAGCAGTTCGACAGGCAACCTCTATGGCTACACCTTC. It encodes CASSSTGNLYGYTF.

This chain connects TRBV30 to TRBJ1-2; D gene unclear. The CDR3 has 13 residues. Trimming removed 1 base at V and 8 bases at J, with 14 bases between. The germline gives CDR1 GTSNPN, CDR2 SVGIG (reference sequence). The CDR3 DNA follows: TGTGCCTGGAGTGCTTCTTGGAGTCAGGGCTACACCTTC. Translation gives CAWSASWSQGYTF.

The chain joins TRBV19 to TRBJ1-1; TRBD1 agrees at 7 bases. J gave up 5 bases and V 6 bases, and 6 bases lay outside the gene matches. The CDR3 is 13 amino acids. Looked up from germline, CDR1 is LNHDA and CDR2 is SQIVND (reference sequence). Here the CDR3 DNA reads TGTGCCAGTAGGCTTCAGGGGGTTACTGAAGCTTTCTTT. Translation gives CASRLQGVTEAFF.

This rearrangement joins TRBV7-6 to TRBJ2-7, with D possibly being TRBD1 or TRBD2 (7 bases each). Between the trimmed V and J ends, which lost 5 bases and 5 bases, there was a span of 22 bases. The CDR3 is 16 residues long. CDR1 is SGHVS and CDR2 is FNYEAQ in the germline V gene. CDR3 amino acids: CASSPRGEGAVDEQYF. The CDR3 nucleotides are TGTGCCAGCAGCCCACGAGGGGAGGGGGCGGTCGACGAGCAGTACTTC.

This rearrangement joins TRBV27 to TRBJ1-1; possible D gene TRBD1, 6 bases. The CDR3 is 15 residues long. Germline V lookup: CDR1 MNHEY, CDR2 SMNVEV (reference sequence). V was clipped by 2 bases and J by 9 bases, with 19 bases between them. The CDR3 reads CASSLGPEGETQAFF. As DNA, the CDR3 is TGTGCCAGCAGTTTAGGGCCCGAGGGGGAAACTCAAGCTTTCTTT.

This clone was counted between two and nine times. V gene TRBV19 combines with J gene TRBJ1-2, with 8 bases that match TRBD1. The CDR3 covers 13 residues. The trim removed 4 bases at V and 8 bases at J, leaving 6 bases unmatched. Germline V CDR1 and CDR2: LNHDA, SQIVND (reference sequence). CDR3 protein: CASSKTGGQGYTF. CDR3 nucleotides: TGTGCCAGTAGTAAAACAGGGGGGCAAGGCTACACCTTC.

This CDR3 is CASSHEGLEAFF. CDR3 in DNA: TGTGCCAGCAGCCACGAGGGGCTCGAGGCTTTCTTT. This chain uses TRBV6-5 with TRBJ1-1, with a tentative D call TRBD1 (5 bases). The germline CDR1 and CDR2 sequences are MNHEY and SVGAGI. The CDR3 spans 12 residues. V dropped 6 bases and J dropped 11 bases, with 16 bases sitting between them.

The chain carries TRBV6-1 and TRBJ2-5; D might be TRBD2 (5 bases). The CDR3 is 13 amino acids. CDR1 and CDR2 from the germline V gene are MNHNS and SASEGT. Trimming took 5 bases from V and 0 from J, leaving 7 bases between them. The CDR3 DNA follows: TGTGCCAGCAGTACGGACTACCAAGAGACCCAGTACTTC. As protein: CASSTDYQETQYF.

DNA for the CDR3: TGTGCCACCAGCGTTGACAACGGAGCCTACGAGCAGTACTTC. This encodes CATSVDNGAYEQYF. V is TRBV15 and J is TRBJ2-7; no firm D call. This CDR3 has 14 residues. Trimming pared 5 bases from V and 2 bases from J, leaving 13 bases between. The V gene's germline CDR1 is LNHNV and CDR2 YYDKDF (reference sequence).